These 11 T cell receptor beta chains originate from one sample sequenced in a study of blood T cell repertoires in COVID-19. Repertoires were generated with immunoSEQ multiplex PCR, while TCRdb's copy carries only in-frame clones and drops some. The table lists 30,000 to 45,000 clones, over 80% of them singletons, with approximately 7.3% in the top ten. The specimen sequenced was peripheral blood. The receptors stem from a human donor in a cohort sampled during active COVID-19.

The count of this clone is one. The CDR3 DNA reads as TGTGCCACTCAGACTAGCTTAGGCACAGATACGCAGTATTTT. This translates into CATQTSLGTDTQYF. The rearrangement joins TRBV24-1 to TRBJ2-3; 7 positions match TRBD2. The CDR3 is made up of 14 amino acids. Germline CDR1 KGHDR, CDR2 SFDVKD. With V trimmed by 10 bases and J by 1 base, 7 bases remained unmatched.

As DNA, the CDR3 is TGCGCCAGCAGCTTAGGAGGAGCCAAAAACATTCAGTACTTC. This sequence encodes CASSLGGAKNIQYF. This chain uses TRBV5-1 with TRBJ2-4; tentatively, D is TRBD2 (5 bases). The V and J ends lost 2 bases and 0 bases respectively, with 6 bases between them. The CDR3 is 14 residues long. The germline gives CDR1 SGHRS, CDR2 YFSETQ.

The rearrangement joins TRBV21-1 to TRBJ1-1; the D call of TRBD1 is as the table states it, not checked on the DNA. TRBV21-1 has pseudogene status. This CDR3 comprises 13 residues. This chain's CDR3 is CASSKESRGLAFF. The CDR3 DNA follows: TGTGCCAGCAGCAAGGAGAGCAGGGGGTTAGCTTTCTTT.

The chain joins TRBV14 to TRBJ2-1; D is undetermined. The V gene lost 2 bases and the J gene lost 7 bases, with 9 bases spanning the gap. Per germline, CDR1 SGHDN and CDR2 FVKESK. The CDR3 is made up of 13 amino acids. CDR3 region: CASSQLSSNEQFF. The CDR3 bases are TGTGCCAGCAGCCAACTTAGTTCGAATGAGCAGTTCTTC.

In this sample, this clone turned up once. This sequence joins TRBV14 and TRBJ2-7; D is ambiguous. V lost 1 base to trimming and J lost 0 bases, with 7 bases between them. The germline V gene encodes CDR1 SGHDN and CDR2 FVKESK. The CDR3 sequence is 14 residues long. CDR3 sequence: CASSQVYSSYEQYF. The CDR3, as DNA: TGTGCCAGCAGCCAAGTTTACAGCTCCTACGAGCAGTACTTC.

The chain links TRBV27 to TRBJ2-7, with 8 nucleotides matching TRBD1. This CDR3 contains 15 residues. Looked up from germline, CDR1 is MNHEY and CDR2 is SMNVEV (reference sequence). The trim removed 2 bases at V and 2 bases at J, leaving 5 bases unmatched. The CDR3 spells CASSLRPGGPYEQYF. CDR3 nucleotides: TGTGCCAGCAGTTTAAGGCCAGGGGGCCCCTACGAGCAGTACTTC.

V gene TRBV28 combines with J gene TRBJ2-7; 10 bases match TRBD1. CDR1 and CDR2 from the germline V gene are MDHEN and SYDVKM. Trimming at V came to 10 bases and at J to 2 bases, leaving 14 bases not matched to a gene. The CDR3 consists of 16 residues. CDR3: CATFLPVGQGTYEQYF. For the CDR3, the DNA is TGTGCCACCTTTCTCCCTGTGGGACAGGGGACCTACGAGCAGTACTTC.

The J gene is TRBJ1-6, the V gene TRBV25-1, with D unclear. V shed 5 bases and J shed 7 bases, with 12 bases lying between them. This CDR3 comprises 14 residues. Germline loops: CDR1 MGHDK, CDR2 SYGVNS. The CDR3 DNA reads as TGTGCCAGCAGTTCGAATACGGGAAATTCACCCCTCCACTTT. Translated: CASSSNTGNSPLHF.

This chain joins TRBV5-1 and TRBJ2-7; D is ambiguous. V was trimmed by 2 bases and J by 1 base, leaving 10 bases between them. This CDR3 contains 14 residues. CDR1 is SGHRS, CDR2 YFSETQ, per germline. The CDR3 nucleotides read TGCGCCAGCAGCTTTGGTGGCCAGTCCTACGAGCAGTACTTC. As protein: CASSFGGQSYEQYF.

With regard to this clone: The sample has other DNA sequences that encode this CDR3 too. This chain connects TRBV27 to TRBJ1-1; possibly TRBD1 for D (5 bases). Per germline, CDR1 MNHEY and CDR2 SMNVEV (reference sequence). The CDR3 length is 14 residues. V was trimmed by 4 bases and J by 1 base, leaving 10 bases between them. CDR3 sequence: CASSWGQGNTEAFF. CDR3 sequence (DNA): TGTGCCAGCAGTTGGGGCCAGGGGAACACTGAAGCTTTCTTT.

This clone was seen only once. CDR3 sequence reads: CASSLAGYYGYTF. For the CDR3, the DNA is TGTGCCAGCAGCCTCGCAGGGTACTATGGCTACACCTTC. The chain has TRBV7-9 and TRBJ1-2; tentative D call: TRBD1 (5 bases). This CDR3 spans 13 amino acids. CDR1 and CDR2 from the germline V gene are SEHNR and FQNEAQ (reference sequence). Trimming left V 5 bases short and J 3 bases short, with 10 bases between.